The text below deals with one TCR beta chain. Its matching antigen is unknown. The data are from a study of Ad26.COV2.S vaccination and SARS-CoV-2 variants. Study-wide points: The study found higher spike-specific TCR breadth in vaccine than placebo recipients.

The CDR3 contains 15 residues. Germline CDR1 is MGHRA and CDR2 is YSYEKL. Trimming cost V 4 bases and J 5 bases; bases outside gene matches: 8. This table comes from immunoSEQ multiplex PCR, and its TCRdb copy is limited to in-frame clones, with some not included. The table lists roughly 100,000 clones, less than 85% of them singletons, with roughly 17% in the top ten. This TCR came from a human donor who had recovered from COVID-19. The gene calls are TRBV4-1 and TRBJ1-1, with TRBD1 identical over 9 bases. The sample consisted of peripheral blood, taken after recovery from COVID-19. This chain's CDR3 is CASSRLQGAVTEAFF. CDR3 nucleotide sequence: TGCGCCAGCAGCCGCCTACAGGGGGCGGTTACTGAAGCTTTCTTT.